The source of this TCR beta chain is a study of cytomegalovirus exposure and HLA in healthy donors. PCR involved 60 Vbeta and 13 Jbeta primers. The data were produced by immunoSEQ multiplex PCR, yet TCRdb's version contains in-frame clones alone and is incomplete. Seen here are about 89,000 clones, 60% to 80% observed once, and the top ten hold around 6.5%. Deletions cut 6 bases from V and 10 bases from J, with 25 bases between. The CDR3 length is 16 residues. The germline V gene has CDR1 MDHEN and CDR2 SYDVKM. Sequenced input: PBMCs. The chain links TRBV28 to TRBJ2-1; TRBD1 might be the D (6 bases). The sequence derives from a woman in her twenties or thirties in good health and CMV-seronegative. The CDR3 region is CASRPTGSEGVYEQFF. The CDR3 DNA sequence: TGTGCCAGCAGGCCAACAGGGTCCGAGGGGGTATACGAGCAGTTCTTC.